This T cell receptor beta chain is drawn from a study of Ad26.COV2.S vaccination and SARS-CoV-2 variants. Study-level information: The Ad26.COV2.S arm of the COV1001 trial was where the donor was placed.

Profiled with immunoSEQ multiplex PCR; TCRdb holds only in-frame clones, not every one. The sample lists some 320,000 clones; approximately 86% were seen once. Specified treatment: some 20 received Ad26.COV2.S at low or high dose, single or two shots; 5 received placebo; per-sample allocation not given. The study sampled participants on day 63 after the first vaccine or placebo injection. Whoever gave the sample was an adult aged 18-55 years in Boston. The sequencing used peripheral blood, collected in a trial of Ad26.COV2.S vaccine versus placebo. This TCR was sampled from a person aged 18-65 years who received the Ad26.COV2.S COVID-19 vaccine or a placebo.

CDR3 coding DNA: TGCGCCAGCAGCCCGACCCCAGGGTCGGTTGGCTACACCTTC. Protein: CASSPTPGSVGYTF. The chain employs TRBV4-1 and TRBJ1-2; maybe TRBD1 (5 bases). Germline V gene sequence: CDR1 MGHRA, CDR2 YSYEKL. Trimming stripped 4 bases from V and 7 bases from J, with 16 bases between. This CDR3 contains 14 residues.